The 23 T cell receptor beta chains in this list originate from one sample, sequenced in a study of T-cell reconstitution after alpha-beta-depleted transplantation in children. The library targeted TCRbeta and was prepared with unique molecular identifiers. TCRdb independently ran MiXCR on the PCR reads; one entry per CDR3 protein. The sample shows about 540,000 distinct CDR3 sequences, roughly 27% of them seen only once. Source: PBMCs, taken before TCRalphabeta/CD19-depleted stem cell transplant. Receptors were obtained from a boy younger than two with Wiskott-Aldrich syndrome, due to receive a stem cell transplant.

CDR3 DNA: TGTGCCAGCAGTTTAGCTACTACTACTAGTGCTCACGAGCAGTACTTC. It is translated as CASSLATTTSAHEQYF. V and J are TRBV27 and TRBJ2-7, with D perhaps TRBD2 (5 bases). V gave up 2 bases and J gave up 5 bases, with 19 bases separating them. Germline CDR1 MNHEY, CDR2 SMNVEV (reference sequence). The length of the CDR3 is 16 residues.

The chain links TRBV12-3 or TRBV12-4 to TRBJ1-5; D possibly corresponds to TRBD1 (6 bases). The V end was cut by 6 bases, the J end by 2 bases, with 11 bases between. This CDR3 region has 14 residues. The CDR3 DNA reads TGTGCCAGCAGCCTGCCAGGGGGCAATCAGCCCCAGCATTTT. The encoded protein is CASSLPGGNQPQHF.

This rearrangement joins TRBV20-1 to TRBJ2-3; possible D gene TRBD2, 5 bases. The germline V gene encodes CDR1 DFQATT and CDR2 SNEGSKA (reference sequence). V was cut by 3 bases and J by 1 base, with 11 bases left in between. The CDR3 covers 14 residues. In DNA, the CDR3 is TGCAGTGCTAGTTACAGCGGACGCACAGATACGCAGTATTTT. This gives the protein CSASYSGRTDTQYF.

The rearrangement uses TRBV3-1 and TRBJ2-5; D might be TRBD2 (6 bases). Per germline, CDR1 LGHDT and CDR2 YNNKEL (reference sequence). The CDR3 is 13 amino acids. With 4 bases removed from V and 3 bases from J, the gap between germline ends came to 9 bases. CDR3 bases: TGTGCCAGCAGCCGCGGGACGGAAGAGACCCAGTACTTC. Translating it yields CASSRGTEETQYF.

The gene calls are TRBV20-1 and TRBJ2-1; D gene uncertain. Trimming left V 5 bases short and J 0 bases short, with 11 bases between. The length of the CDR3 is 14 residues. Per germline, CDR1 DFQATT and CDR2 SNEGSKA (reference sequence). The CDR3 DNA follows: TGCAGTGCTTCCATACTGAGCTCCTACAATGAGCAGTTCTTC. This gives the protein CSASILSSYNEQFF.

The V call is TRBV20-1, the J call TRBJ1-1, with 7 bases lining up with TRBD1. This CDR3 comprises 14 residues. CDR1 and CDR2 (germline): DFQATT, SNEGSKA (reference sequence). CDR3 nucleotides: TGCGCACTACTTCTCGGGACAGCGAACACTGAAGCTTTCTTT. Protein sequence: CALLLGTANTEAFF.

The J gene is TRBJ2-1, the V gene TRBV28, with a tentative D call TRBD1 (5 bases). The CDR3 has 13 amino acids. CDR1 MDHEN and CDR2 SYDVKM come from the germline V gene. The V gene lost 6 bases and the J gene lost 9 bases, with 15 bases spanning the gap. The CDR3 DNA reads as TGTGCCAGCAGCCCAGGGTACAAGGTTGAGCAGTTCTTC. Translating it yields CASSPGYKVEQFF.

This clonotype was seen more than once but under ten times. V and J are TRBV20-1 and TRBJ2-2, with TRBD2 identical over 13 bases. The CDR3 spans 15 residues. Germline V gene data show CDR1 as DFQATT and CDR2 as SNEGSKA (reference sequence). Trimming took 6 bases from V and 2 from J; bases not matched to a gene: 3. CDR3 region: CSARTSGSNTGELFF. The CDR3 DNA follows: TGCAGTGCACGGACTAGCGGGAGTAACACCGGGGAGCTGTTTTTT.

This sequence joins TRBV5-1 and TRBJ1-1; possible D gene TRBD1, 6 bases. Germline V lookup: CDR1 SGHRS, CDR2 YFSETQ. Deletions cut 2 bases from V and 2 bases from J, with 10 bases between. This CDR3 region has 14 residues. CDR3 sequence reads: CASSFEGGNTEAFF. The CDR3 DNA is TGCGCCAGCAGCTTTGAGGGGGGCAACACTGAAGCTTTCTTT. The whole variable domain, remainder taken from reference TRBV5-1 and TRBJ1-1, is KAGVTQTPRYLIKTRGQQVTLSCSPISGHRSVSWYQQTPGQGLQFLFEYFSETQRNKGNFPGRFSGRQFSNSRSEMNVSTLELGDSALYLCASSFEGGNTEAFFGQGTRLTVV.

Details on this clonotype: The junction shows a germline mismatch at one end, possibly a read error. The chain couples TRBV9 to TRBJ2-1; D is perhaps TRBD1 or TRBD2 (5 bases each). The CDR3 contains 15 residues. Germline values: CDR1 SGDLS, CDR2 YYNGEE. CDR3: CASSVGTVLGDEQFF. CDR3 nucleotide sequence: TGTGCTAGCAGCGTAGGGACCGTCCTGGGGGATGAGCAGTTCTTC.

This clonotype was counted only a few times. The J gene is TRBJ2-5, the V gene TRBV20-1, with D unresolved. Germline V gene lookup returns CDR1 DFQATT and CDR2 SNEGSKA (reference sequence). This CDR3 region has 12 residues. The CDR3 region has the DNA TGCAATCCCTCCTCTTTTCAAGAGACCCAGTACTTC. It yields the protein CNPSSFQETQYF.

The V and J genes are TRBV5-1 and TRBJ2-7; 14 bases are shared with TRBD2. CDR1 and CDR2 (germline): SGHRS, YFSETQ. The CDR3 consists of 16 residues. The V segment lost 4 bases and the J segment 3 bases; nucleotides outside the gene matches: 6. The CDR3, as DNA: TGCGCCAGCAGCGGGGGGACTAGCGGGAGTGGCTACGAGCAGTACTTC. This gives the protein CASSGGTSGSGYEQYF.

The chain couples TRBV13 to TRBJ2-1, with D possibly matching TRBD1 (5 bases). Trimming removed 3 bases at V and 7 bases at J, with 31 bases between. CDR3 size: 20 residues. Per the germline V gene, CDR1 is PRHDT and CDR2 is FYEKMQ (reference sequence). This CDR3 reads CASSFLPAFLSSDKGNEQFF. Here the CDR3 DNA reads TGTGCCAGCAGCTTTCTACCGGCGTTTTTGTCCTCTGACAAGGGGAATGAGCAGTTCTTC. The whole variable domain, remainder taken from reference TRBV13 and TRBJ2-1, is AAGVIQSPRHLIKEKRETATLKCYPIPRHDTVYWYQQGPGQDPQFLISFYEKMQSDKGSIPDRFSAQQFSDYHSELNMSSLELGDSALYFCASSFLPAFLSSDKGNEQFFGPGTRLTVL.

This clonotype was counted a few times. The chain joins TRBV7-8 to TRBJ2-7; 7 bases map to TRBD1. V trimming: 4 bases; J trimming: 0 bases; junction bases outside the gene matches: 3. Per germline, CDR1 SGHVS and CDR2 FQNEAQ. This CDR3 has 14 residues. CDR3 nucleotides: TGTGCCAGCAGCTACAGACAGGGCTCCTACGAGCAGTACTTC. Translating it yields CASSYRQGSYEQYF.

This chain connects TRBV5-1 to TRBJ2-1; 7 bases fit TRBD2. There are 14 residues in the CDR3. Germline CDR1 SGHRS, CDR2 YFSETQ. V was pared by 1 base and J by 6 bases, with 4 bases of the junction left unmatched. The CDR3 DNA reads TGCGCCAGCAGCTTGCCGGGGGGTCGCAATGAGCAGTTCTTC. Translation gives CASSLPGGRNEQFF.

This clonotype came up a few times. V is TRBV20-1 and J is TRBJ1-2; D gene unclear. The CDR3 totals 13 residues. Germline V gene lookup returns CDR1 DFQATT and CDR2 SNEGSKA (reference sequence). V dropped 2 bases and J dropped 4 bases, with 11 bases sitting between them. CDR3 protein: CSARRATPYGYTF. The CDR3 DNA follows: TGCAGTGCTAGAAGGGCGACCCCCTATGGCTACACCTTC.

This sequence joins TRBV5-1 and TRBJ2-1, with a tentative D call TRBD1 (5 bases). The CDR3 totals 12 residues. Germline V CDR1 and CDR2: SGHRS, YFSETQ. Trimming removed 2 bases at V and 9 bases at J, with 9 bases between. The CDR3 DNA follows: TGCGCCAGCAGCTTCACAGGTGGTGAGCAGTTCTTC. It encodes CASSFTGGEQFF.

This clonotype showed up just a few times. The chain carries TRBV20-1 and TRBJ2-7; 10 bases fit TRBD1. Germline CDR1 and CDR2: DFQATT and SNEGSKA (reference sequence). J gave up 1 base and V 3 bases, and 6 bases lay outside the gene matches. The CDR3 spans 15 residues. CDR3: CSARKDRGVSYEQYF. CDR3 in DNA: TGCAGTGCTAGGAAGGACAGGGGGGTTTCCTACGAGCAGTACTTC.

This clonotype appeared a few times. The V gene is TRBV10-3, the J gene TRBJ2-5, with a possible D match to TRBD1 (5 bases). This CDR3 has 15 amino acids. The germline CDR1 and CDR2 sequences are ENHRY and SYGVKD. Deletions cut 3 bases from V and 0 bases from J, with 11 bases between. CDR3 sequence: CAISETRQYQETQYF. As DNA, the CDR3 is TGTGCCATCAGTGAAACCAGACAGTACCAAGAGACCCAGTACTTC.

The chain couples TRBV5-1 to TRBJ2-1, with TRBD2 matching over 13 bases. This CDR3 is built from 16 residues. The trim removed 0 bases at V and 10 bases at J, leaving 7 bases unmatched. Germline V gives CDR1 SGHRS, CDR2 YFSETQ. CDR3 bases: TGCGCCAGCAGCTTGGGAGGACTAGCGGGAGTGGGCGAGCAGTTCTTC. Protein product: CASSLGGLAGVGEQFF.

The rearrangement joins TRBV11-2 to TRBJ1-2; 7 bases agree with TRBD1. CDR1 and CDR2 (germline): SGHAT, FQNNGV. The trim removed 6 bases at V and 8 bases at J, leaving 12 bases unmatched. The CDR3 consists of 14 residues. The CDR3 sequence: CASRPIGTVGGYTF. The CDR3 nucleotides read TGTGCCAGCAGGCCCATCGGGACAGTCGGGGGCTACACCTTC.

This clonotype was recorded a few times. The chain joins TRBV24-1 to TRBJ2-1, with 8 bases lining up with TRBD1. The germline CDR1 and CDR2 sequences are KGHDR and SFDVKD. Germline trimming cut 5 bases from V and 4 bases from J; bases unmatched to any gene: 3. This CDR3 region has 14 residues. DNA for the CDR3: TGTGCCACCAGTGCGGACAGGGAGTACAATGAGCAGTTCTTC. Its translation is CATSADREYNEQFF.

The rearrangement joins TRBV27 to TRBJ1-5; TRBD1 matches at 8 bases. After removal of 2 bases from V and 2 bases from J, the junction contained 5 bases not matched to a gene. The germline V gene encodes CDR1 MNHEY and CDR2 SMNVEV (reference sequence). The CDR3 extends over 16 amino acids. This CDR3 reads CASSLPGGAGNQPQHF. In DNA form, the CDR3 reads TGTGCCAGCAGTTTACCAGGGGGCGCGGGCAATCAGCCCCAGCATTTT.